Listed below are T cell receptor beta chains from one sample, sequenced in a study of T cells in Graves' hyperthyroidism and ophthalmopathy. One entry per CDR3 protein results from TCRdb running MiXCR on the multiplex PCR reads. The profile covers about 700,000 distinct CDR3 sequences, with about 14% appearing a single time and roughly a tenth taken by the ten largest. Sequenced input: blood. The receptor set was obtained from a woman younger than 35 with Graves' hyperthyroidism. CDR3s include the opening cysteine and the closing phenylalanine or tryptophan. The order of the fields is J gene, D gene, V gene, clone size, CDR3 protein, CDR3 DNA. D genes are given only for firm matches. Clone size is not always given. Where it is, it says once, few, many or a class for expanded clones.

J: TRBJ2-3; D: NA; V: TRBV25-1; size: NA; CDR3: CASSALVGPTDTQYF; DNA: TGTGCCAGCAGTGCCCTTGTAGGGCCCACAGATACGCAGTATTTT
J: TRBJ2-5; D: TRBD2; V: TRBV7-9; size: few; CDR3: CASSFLSGRLQETQYF; DNA: TGTGCCAGCAGCTTTCTTAGCGGGAGGCTCCAAGAGACCCAGTACTTC
J: TRBJ2-7; D: TRBD2; V: TRBV15; size: NA; CDR3: CATSSLTGLAGDHFSYEQYF; DNA: TGTGCCACCAGCAGCCTGACGGGACTAGCGGGAGATCACTTCTCCTACGAGCAGTACTTC
J: TRBJ2-7; D: NA; V: TRBV7-8; size: many; CDR3: CASSSRSTGYEQYF; DNA: TGTGCCAGCAGCTCTAGGTCCACGGGCTACGAGCAGTACTTC
J: TRBJ1-3; D: NA; V: TRBV3-1; size: many; CDR3: CASSQGSGSSGNTIYF; DNA: TGTGCCAGCAGCCAAGGTTCAGGAAGCTCTGGAAACACCATATATTTT
J: TRBJ2-7; D: NA; V: TRBV3-1; size: many; CDR3: CASSQDVSSYEQYF; DNA: TGTGCCAGCAGCCAAGACGTCAGTTCCTACGAGCAGTACTTC
J: TRBJ2-7; D: TRBD1; V: TRBV28; size: few; CDR3: CASSSAGTVSYEQYF; DNA: TGTGCCAGCAGTTCCGCCGGGACAGTCTCCTACGAGCAGTACTTC
J: TRBJ1-5; D: NA; V: TRBV20-1; size: many; CDR3: CSAGRSNQPQHF; DNA: TGCAGTGCGGGTAGAAGCAATCAGCCCCAGCATTTT
J: TRBJ1-1; D: NA; V: TRBV13; size: many; CDR3: CASSLGIPEAFF; DNA: TGTGCCAGCAGCTTAGGGATCCCTGAAGCTTTCTTT
J: TRBJ2-4; D: NA; V: TRBV6-1; size: NA; CDR3: CASSNQDIQYF; DNA: TGTGCCAGCAGTAACCAGGACATTCAGTACTTC
J: TRBJ2-3; D: TRBD2; V: TRBV5-6; size: few; CDR3: CASSLGPGGSGDTQYF; DNA: TGTGCCAGCAGCTTGGGTCCGGGCGGGAGCGGAGATACGCAGTATTTT
J: TRBJ2-1; D: TRBD2; V: TRBV9; size: NA; CDR3: CASSVGTRPYNEQFF; DNA: TGTGCCAGCAGCGTAGGGACTAGACCCTACAATGAGCAGTTCTTC
J: TRBJ2-7; D: TRBD2; V: TRBV20-1; size: many; CDR3: CRGVPSGRLSYEQYF; DNA: TGCAGGGGTGTCCCTAGCGGGCGGCTCTCCTACGAGCAGTACTTC
J: TRBJ2-7; D: NA; V: TRBV20-1; size: NA; CDR3: CSARDRDIYNEQYF; DNA: TGCAGTGCTAGAGATCGGGACATTTACAATGAGCAGTACTTC
J: TRBJ1-1; D: NA; V: TRBV11-2; size: NA; CDR3: CASSLAPGYIEAFF; DNA: TGTGCCAGCAGCTTAGCACCAGGGTACATTGAAGCTTTCTTT
J: TRBJ2-2; D: NA; V: TRBV6-2/TRBV6-3; size: NA; CDR3: CASSYSTPYTGELSF; DNA: TGTGCCAGCAGTTACTCTACCCCCTACACCGGGGAGCTGTCTTTT
J: TRBJ2-4; D: NA; V: TRBV30; size: many; CDR3: CACPDHPRGRTVKNIQYF; DNA: TGTGCCTGTCCCGACCACCCTCGGGGGAGAACGGTCAAAAACATTCAGTACTTC
J: TRBJ2-3; D: TRBD2; V: TRBV7-2; size: few; CDR3: CASSLRGGGSGQYF; DNA: TGTGCCAGCAGCTTAAGAGGCGGGGGGTCTGGGCAGTATTTT